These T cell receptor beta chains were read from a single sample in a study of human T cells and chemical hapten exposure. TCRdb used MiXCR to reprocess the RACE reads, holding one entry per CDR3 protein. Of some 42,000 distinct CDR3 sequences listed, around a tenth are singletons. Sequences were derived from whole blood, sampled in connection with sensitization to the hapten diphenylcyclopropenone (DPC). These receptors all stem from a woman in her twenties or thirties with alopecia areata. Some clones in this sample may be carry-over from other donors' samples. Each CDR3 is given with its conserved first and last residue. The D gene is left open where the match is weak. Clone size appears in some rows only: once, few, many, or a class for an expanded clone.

CDR3nt: TGTGCCAGCAGTTACTCCTCTAGCGGGGGACCCTACGAGCAGTACTTC
CDR3aa: CASSYSSSGGPYEQYF
abundance: .
d_gene: TRBD2
len: 16
j_gene: TRBJ2-7
v_gene: TRBV6-5

CDR3nt: TGTGCCAGCAGACGCCCGTTCCGGACAGGGTTCAATGAGCAGTTCTTC
CDR3aa: CASRRPFRTGFNEQFF
abundance: many
d_gene: TRBD1
len: 16
j_gene: TRBJ2-1
v_gene: TRBV28

CDR3nt: TGTGCCAGCAGTCCCGACAAGGCGGGGCACTACAATGAGCAGTTCTTC
CDR3aa: CASSPDKAGHYNEQFF
abundance: few
d_gene: .
len: 16
j_gene: TRBJ2-1
v_gene: TRBV6-5

CDR3nt: TGTGCCACCGATACAGGGGATAGCAATCAGCCCCAGCATTTT
CDR3aa: CATDTGDSNQPQHF
abundance: many
d_gene: TRBD1
len: 14
j_gene: TRBJ1-5
v_gene: TRBV10-3

CDR3nt: TGTGCCAGCAGTGTCCCGGGACAGCCGTTGAATGGCTACACCTTC
CDR3aa: CASSVPGQPLNGYTF
abundance: many
d_gene: TRBD1
len: 15
j_gene: TRBJ1-2
v_gene: TRBV6-1

CDR3nt: TGTGCCAGCAGCTTAGGCCCTAGGGGCCCCTACGAGCAGTACTTC
CDR3aa: CASSLGPRGPYEQYF
abundance: few
d_gene: .
len: 15
j_gene: TRBJ2-7
v_gene: TRBV7-6

CDR3nt: TGCGCCAGCAGCCAAGGGGTTAGCGAACAGACCCAGTACTTC
CDR3aa: CASSQGVSEQTQYF
abundance: many
d_gene: .
len: 14
j_gene: TRBJ2-5
v_gene: TRBV4-1

CDR3nt: TGTGCCAGCTCAGCTCTACAGGGAACCGGGGAGCTGTTTTTT
CDR3aa: CASSALQGTGELFF
abundance: many
d_gene: .
len: 14
j_gene: TRBJ2-2
v_gene: TRBV2

CDR3nt: TGTGCCAGCAGCTTAGCGCGGCAGACAATTAGCACAGATACGCAGTATTTT
CDR3aa: CASSLARQTISTDTQYF
abundance: .
d_gene: .
len: 17
j_gene: TRBJ2-3
v_gene: TRBV7-2

CDR3nt: TGCGCCAGCAGCCCCAGGGGACCGCTGTACTACGAGCAGTACTTC
CDR3aa: CASSPRGPLYYEQYF
abundance: many
d_gene: .
len: 15
j_gene: TRBJ2-7
v_gene: TRBV4-1

CDR3nt: TGTGCCAGCAGGGGGACAGAAAACTATGGCTACACCTTC
CDR3aa: CASRGTENYGYTF
abundance: .
d_gene: TRBD1
len: 13
j_gene: TRBJ1-2
v_gene: TRBV27

CDR3nt: TGTGCCAGAAGCTTGCTTAGGGGCCCGTCCCGACAAAAAAACATTCAGTACTTC
CDR3aa: CARSLLRGPSRQKNIQYF
abundance: .
d_gene: .
len: 18
j_gene: TRBJ2-4
v_gene: TRBV5-3

CDR3nt: TGTGCCAGCAGTGAAGGGCTAGCGGGGGGGCGGTACAATGAGCAGTTCTTC
CDR3aa: CASSEGLAGGRYNEQFF
abundance: .
d_gene: TRBD2
len: 17
j_gene: TRBJ2-1
v_gene: TRBV2

CDR3nt: TGTGCCAGCAGCGTACAACAGGGTTACGAGCAGTACTTC
CDR3aa: CASSVQQGYEQYF
abundance: few
d_gene: .
len: 13
j_gene: TRBJ2-7
v_gene: TRBV7-2

CDR3nt: TGTGCCAGCAGCAAAGTGGGCAGAAATCAGCCCCAGCATTTT
CDR3aa: CASSKVGRNQPQHF
abundance: many
d_gene: .
len: 14
j_gene: TRBJ1-5
v_gene: TRBV21-1

CDR3nt: TGTGCCGTCGGTACAGCGGGGGGGCCGGACACCGGGGAGCTGTTTTTT
CDR3aa: CAVGTAGGPDTGELFF
abundance: .
d_gene: TRBD2
len: 16
j_gene: TRBJ2-2
v_gene: TRBV7-9

CDR3nt: TGCGCCAGCAGCCCGAGGGACAGGAACTATGGCTACACCTTC
CDR3aa: CASSPRDRNYGYTF
abundance: few
d_gene: TRBD1
len: 14
j_gene: TRBJ1-2
v_gene: TRBV5-1

CDR3nt: TGTGCCAGCAGCTCCCGGGACAGGGGGCGGACAGATACGCAGTATTTT
CDR3aa: CASSSRDRGRTDTQYF
abundance: few
d_gene: TRBD1
len: 16
j_gene: TRBJ2-3
v_gene: TRBV7-9

CDR3nt: TGTGCCAGCAGTTACGAGCGTGGGGCCAAAAACATTCAGTACTTC
CDR3aa: CASSYERGAKNIQYF
abundance: many
d_gene: .
len: 15
j_gene: TRBJ2-4
v_gene: TRBV6-5

CDR3nt: TGTGCCAGCAGCTCGACAGGGAAGTCCTACGAGCAGTACTTC
CDR3aa: CASSSTGKSYEQYF
abundance: few
d_gene: TRBD1
len: 14
j_gene: TRBJ2-7
v_gene: TRBV7-9

CDR3nt: TGTGCCAGCAGTTTACTAGCGGGGTTAAAGACCCAGTACTTC
CDR3aa: CASSLLAGLKTQYF
abundance: .
d_gene: TRBD2
len: 14
j_gene: TRBJ2-5
v_gene: TRBV28

CDR3nt: TGTGCCAGCAGCTTCCGGGGCCTGGGTTGGGCAGATACGCAGTATTTT
CDR3aa: CASSFRGLGWADTQYF
abundance: .
d_gene: .
len: 16
j_gene: TRBJ2-3
v_gene: TRBV7-2

CDR3nt: TGTGCCAGCAGCCCCCGACAGGCCCCCAAAAACATTCAGTACTTC
CDR3aa: CASSPRQAPKNIQYF
abundance: few
d_gene: .
len: 15
j_gene: TRBJ2-4
v_gene: TRBV13

CDR3nt: TGTGCCAGCAGCTTGGGGGGGACCACCTACGAGCAGTACTTC
CDR3aa: CASSLGGTTYEQYF
abundance: few
d_gene: .
len: 14
j_gene: TRBJ2-7
v_gene: TRBV5-4

CDR3nt: TGTGCCAGCACCCCAGAGGCAGGGGGGGGGCTTGAAGCTTTCTTT
CDR3aa: CASTPEAGGGLEAFF
abundance: many
d_gene: TRBD1
len: 15
j_gene: TRBJ1-1
v_gene: TRBV6-5

CDR3nt: TGCAGTGCTAGAGGGACACCGGGACTAGCGGGCCAGTCGTACAATGAGCAGTTCTTC
CDR3aa: CSARGTPGLAGQSYNEQFF
abundance: many
d_gene: TRBD2
len: 19
j_gene: TRBJ2-1
v_gene: TRBV20-1

CDR3nt: TGTGCCAGCAGCGTTGGCGGGACTAGCGGGACCTACGAGCAGTACTTC
CDR3aa: CASSVGGTSGTYEQYF
abundance: .
d_gene: TRBD2
len: 16
j_gene: TRBJ2-7
v_gene: TRBV7-2

CDR3nt: TGTGCCAGCAGCTTAGGGAGGGAGCAGCCCCAGCATTTT
CDR3aa: CASSLGREQPQHF
abundance: .
d_gene: .
len: 13
j_gene: TRBJ1-5
v_gene: TRBV7-8

CDR3nt: TGTGCCACCAGTGATTTTGGCCGGACCGGGGAGCTGTTTTTT
CDR3aa: CATSDFGRTGELFF
abundance: many
d_gene: .
len: 14
j_gene: TRBJ2-2
v_gene: TRBV24-1

CDR3nt: TGTGCCAGCAGTTCCGGACAGTCGGGTCTTAAAGGCGAGCAGTACTTC
CDR3aa: CASSSGQSGLKGEQYF
abundance: few
d_gene: .
len: 16
j_gene: TRBJ2-7
v_gene: TRBV28

CDR3nt: TGTGCCATCTCTAGCACCAATGAGCAGTTCTTC
CDR3aa: CAISSTNEQFF
abundance: .
d_gene: .
len: 11
j_gene: TRBJ2-1
v_gene: TRBV10-3

CDR3nt: TGTGCCAGCAGCATAGATGGACTAGCGGCCACAGATACGCAGTATTTT
CDR3aa: CASSIDGLAATDTQYF
abundance: many
d_gene: TRBD2
len: 16
j_gene: TRBJ2-3
v_gene: TRBV7-6

CDR3nt: TGTGCCAGCATTTCATCGGGACAGTCGGACACTGAAGCTTTCTTT
CDR3aa: CASISSGQSDTEAFF
abundance: .
d_gene: TRBD1
len: 15
j_gene: TRBJ1-1
v_gene: TRBV6-2/TRBV6-3

CDR3nt: TGCAGCGTTGGCGTCACGGTCAGAACAGTCACCTCAGCTTTCTTT
CDR3aa: CSVGVTVRTVTSAFF
abundance: .
d_gene: .
len: 15
j_gene: TRBJ1-1
v_gene: TRBV29-1

CDR3nt: TGTGCCAGCAGTTACTCCCGCCGGGGGTCCGATAATTCACCCCTCCACTTT
CDR3aa: CASSYSRRGSDNSPLHF
abundance: .
d_gene: .
len: 17
j_gene: TRBJ1-6
v_gene: TRBV6-5

CDR3nt: TGCAGTGCTAGAGGAGACGGAACCTACGAGCAGTACTTC
CDR3aa: CSARGDGTYEQYF
abundance: few
d_gene: .
len: 13
j_gene: TRBJ2-7
v_gene: TRBV20-1

CDR3nt: TGTGCCAGCAGTTTTCGGACAGGGACCACAGATACGCAGTATTTT
CDR3aa: CASSFRTGTTDTQYF
abundance: few
d_gene: TRBD1
len: 15
j_gene: TRBJ2-3
v_gene: TRBV12-3/TRBV12-4

CDR3nt: TGCAGCGCAAGGACAGGGGGCACAGATACGCAGTATTTT
CDR3aa: CSARTGGTDTQYF
abundance: few
d_gene: TRBD1
len: 13
j_gene: TRBJ2-3
v_gene: TRBV29-1

CDR3nt: TGCGCCAGCAGGGACCTGACAGGGGAGTCCAAAAACATTCAGTACTTC
CDR3aa: CASRDLTGESKNIQYF
abundance: .
d_gene: TRBD1
len: 16
j_gene: TRBJ2-4
v_gene: TRBV4-1

CDR3nt: TGTGCCAGCAGTTACTCCGGGACAGGCTCAAGCTCCTATAATTCACCCCTCCACTTT
CDR3aa: CASSYSGTGSSSYNSPLHF
abundance: medium-sized
d_gene: TRBD1
len: 19
j_gene: TRBJ1-6
v_gene: TRBV6-5

CDR3nt: TGTGCCAGCAGTTCCGCCGGGGGCGGATCCTACGAGCAGTACTTC
CDR3aa: CASSSAGGGSYEQYF
abundance: many
d_gene: .
len: 15
j_gene: TRBJ2-7
v_gene: TRBV12-3/TRBV12-4

CDR3nt: TGTGCCAGCAGCTTATCGGACGGGCCCTTCTTCTACGAGCAGTACTTC
CDR3aa: CASSLSDGPFFYEQYF
abundance: few
d_gene: .
len: 16
j_gene: TRBJ2-7
v_gene: TRBV7-9

CDR3nt: TGTGCCAGCAATCCGACAATTGTTACCGGGGAGCTGTTTTTT
CDR3aa: CASNPTIVTGELFF
abundance: .
d_gene: .
len: 14
j_gene: TRBJ2-2
v_gene: TRBV28

CDR3nt: TGTGCCAGCAGCTTCTCACAAGTGCAGTACTTC
CDR3aa: CASSFSQVQYF
abundance: .
d_gene: .
len: 11
j_gene: TRBJ2-7
v_gene: TRBV7-2

CDR3nt: TGTGCCAGTAGTATAACAGGGAATGGCTACACCTTC
CDR3aa: CASSITGNGYTF
abundance: few
d_gene: .
len: 12
j_gene: TRBJ1-2
v_gene: TRBV19

CDR3nt: TGTGCCACCAGCAGAGTGGGCCAGGGCCACGAGCAGTACTTC
CDR3aa: CATSRVGQGHEQYF
abundance: medium-sized
d_gene: .
len: 14
j_gene: TRBJ2-7
v_gene: TRBV15

CDR3nt: TGTGCCAGCAGCCGGGACTTTGGGGTGGGGGAGCTGTTTTTT
CDR3aa: CASSRDFGVGELFF
abundance: many
d_gene: .
len: 14
j_gene: TRBJ2-2
v_gene: TRBV7-2

CDR3nt: TGTGCCAGCACCCATAAAGGTAGCACAGATACGCAGTATTTT
CDR3aa: CASTHKGSTDTQYF
abundance: many
d_gene: .
len: 14
j_gene: TRBJ2-3
v_gene: TRBV7-9

CDR3nt: TGTGCCAGCAGCCCTAAGGCTTCGGGCTTCCCCTACGAGCAGTACTTC
CDR3aa: CASSPKASGFPYEQYF
abundance: few
d_gene: .
len: 16
j_gene: TRBJ2-7
v_gene: TRBV28

CDR3nt: TGTGCCAGCAGTTACTCCGCGGGGCCCTACGAGCAGTACTTC
CDR3aa: CASSYSAGPYEQYF
abundance: .
d_gene: .
len: 14
j_gene: TRBJ2-7
v_gene: TRBV6-6

CDR3nt: TGTGCCAGTTCCTCCGGGACAGGGTTAAGCTATGGCTACACCTTC
CDR3aa: CASSSGTGLSYGYTF
abundance: .
d_gene: TRBD1
len: 15
j_gene: TRBJ1-2
v_gene: TRBV6-1

CDR3nt: TGTGCCAGCAGTGGACCCTACAAACAAGAGACCCAGTACTTC
CDR3aa: CASSGPYKQETQYF
abundance: many
d_gene: .
len: 14
j_gene: TRBJ2-5
v_gene: TRBV2

CDR3nt: TGCAGCGTTGAAGAGCGGACCTCCAACGGGGAGCTGTTTTTT
CDR3aa: CSVEERTSNGELFF
abundance: many
d_gene: .
len: 14
j_gene: TRBJ2-2
v_gene: TRBV29-1